These T cell receptor beta chains were read from a single sample in a study of blood T cells in healthy people across ages. TCRdb reprocessed the 5' RACE reads via MiXCR and lists one record per CDR3 protein. The sample has hundreds of thousands of distinct CDR3 sequences; around 20% are singletons. Sequencing was carried out using blood. These receptors all come from an older man in good health. The CDR3 runs from the conserved cysteine through the conserved F or W. Fields, in order: clone size, D gene, J gene, V gene, CDR3 DNA, CDR3 protein. The D gene is left open where the match is weak. Size is stated for part of the rows, as once, few or many counts, or as a class when the clone is expanded.

>few|TRBD1|TRBJ2-7|TRBV25-1
TGTGCCAGCAGTGGATGGACAGGGGGAAGCGCCTACGAGCAGTACTTC
CASSGWTGGSAYEQYF
>.|.|TRBJ2-5|TRBV5-6
TGTGCCAGCAGCCTCCAGAACGGCGAGACCAAGTACTTC
CASSLQNGETKYF
>.|TRBD2|TRBJ2-1|TRBV7-9
TGTGCCAGCAGCTTTCTTCCGCTAGCGGACAACAATGAGCAGTTCTTC
CASSFLPLADNNEQFF
>few|.|TRBJ2-1|TRBV20-1
TGCAGTGCTAGTTGGGGGAATGAGCAGTTCTTC
CSASWGNEQFF
>.|.|TRBJ2-1|TRBV5-1
TGCGCCAGCAGCGTGACTGTGGCGAATGAGCAGTTCTTC
CASSVTVANEQFF
>.|TRBD2|TRBJ2-7|TRBV10-3
TGTGCCATCAGTGAGCCGCCGGGGGGGGACGAGCAGTACTTC
CAISEPPGGDEQYF
>few|TRBD1|TRBJ2-2|TRBV25-1
TGTGCCAGCAGTGCATTTACCGGGACAGGGAGATCCTTTAACACCGGGGAGCTGTTTTTT
CASSAFTGTGRSFNTGELFF
>once|TRBD2|TRBJ2-7|TRBV7-6
TGTGCCAGCAGCCCCGGGACTAGCGGGATTGGTGACGAGCAGTACTTC
CASSPGTSGIGDEQYF
>.|TRBD1|TRBJ1-6|TRBV12-3/TRBV12-4
TGTGCCAGCAGTTTCGAGGACAGGGGAGGTTCACCCCTCCACTTT
CASSFEDRGGSPLHF
>.|TRBD1|TRBJ1-5|TRBV3-1
TGTGCCAGCAGCCAAGAGGGACAGCTGGGAAGACAGCATTTT
CASSQEGQLGRQHF
>.|TRBD1|TRBJ2-7|TRBV2
TGTGCCAGCGGTCAGGGGGTTTTCTACGAGCAGTACTTC
CASGQGVFYEQYF
>few|TRBD1|TRBJ2-2|TRBV29-1
TGCAGCGGAGCCCAACAGGGGGCCGGGGAGCTGTTTTTT
CSGAQQGAGELFF
>few|.|TRBJ2-7|TRBV28
TGTGCCAGCAGTCCATCTTTACCCGGGGCGAGCTCCTACGAGCAGTACTTC
CASSPSLPGASSYEQYF
>.|.|TRBJ2-5|TRBV4-3
TGCGCCAACAGCCAAGATCCTGGGGGGAGAGAGACCCAGTACTTC
CANSQDPGGRETQYF
>.|.|TRBJ1-4|TRBV20-1
TGCAGTGCTGGAGCCCGGGACGGCCCGATAAAACTGTTTTTT
CSAGARDGPIKLFF
>.|TRBD2|TRBJ2-3|TRBV7-8
TGTGCCAGCAGCTCAGCGGGACTAGCGAGCACAGATACGCAGTATTTT
CASSSAGLASTDTQYF